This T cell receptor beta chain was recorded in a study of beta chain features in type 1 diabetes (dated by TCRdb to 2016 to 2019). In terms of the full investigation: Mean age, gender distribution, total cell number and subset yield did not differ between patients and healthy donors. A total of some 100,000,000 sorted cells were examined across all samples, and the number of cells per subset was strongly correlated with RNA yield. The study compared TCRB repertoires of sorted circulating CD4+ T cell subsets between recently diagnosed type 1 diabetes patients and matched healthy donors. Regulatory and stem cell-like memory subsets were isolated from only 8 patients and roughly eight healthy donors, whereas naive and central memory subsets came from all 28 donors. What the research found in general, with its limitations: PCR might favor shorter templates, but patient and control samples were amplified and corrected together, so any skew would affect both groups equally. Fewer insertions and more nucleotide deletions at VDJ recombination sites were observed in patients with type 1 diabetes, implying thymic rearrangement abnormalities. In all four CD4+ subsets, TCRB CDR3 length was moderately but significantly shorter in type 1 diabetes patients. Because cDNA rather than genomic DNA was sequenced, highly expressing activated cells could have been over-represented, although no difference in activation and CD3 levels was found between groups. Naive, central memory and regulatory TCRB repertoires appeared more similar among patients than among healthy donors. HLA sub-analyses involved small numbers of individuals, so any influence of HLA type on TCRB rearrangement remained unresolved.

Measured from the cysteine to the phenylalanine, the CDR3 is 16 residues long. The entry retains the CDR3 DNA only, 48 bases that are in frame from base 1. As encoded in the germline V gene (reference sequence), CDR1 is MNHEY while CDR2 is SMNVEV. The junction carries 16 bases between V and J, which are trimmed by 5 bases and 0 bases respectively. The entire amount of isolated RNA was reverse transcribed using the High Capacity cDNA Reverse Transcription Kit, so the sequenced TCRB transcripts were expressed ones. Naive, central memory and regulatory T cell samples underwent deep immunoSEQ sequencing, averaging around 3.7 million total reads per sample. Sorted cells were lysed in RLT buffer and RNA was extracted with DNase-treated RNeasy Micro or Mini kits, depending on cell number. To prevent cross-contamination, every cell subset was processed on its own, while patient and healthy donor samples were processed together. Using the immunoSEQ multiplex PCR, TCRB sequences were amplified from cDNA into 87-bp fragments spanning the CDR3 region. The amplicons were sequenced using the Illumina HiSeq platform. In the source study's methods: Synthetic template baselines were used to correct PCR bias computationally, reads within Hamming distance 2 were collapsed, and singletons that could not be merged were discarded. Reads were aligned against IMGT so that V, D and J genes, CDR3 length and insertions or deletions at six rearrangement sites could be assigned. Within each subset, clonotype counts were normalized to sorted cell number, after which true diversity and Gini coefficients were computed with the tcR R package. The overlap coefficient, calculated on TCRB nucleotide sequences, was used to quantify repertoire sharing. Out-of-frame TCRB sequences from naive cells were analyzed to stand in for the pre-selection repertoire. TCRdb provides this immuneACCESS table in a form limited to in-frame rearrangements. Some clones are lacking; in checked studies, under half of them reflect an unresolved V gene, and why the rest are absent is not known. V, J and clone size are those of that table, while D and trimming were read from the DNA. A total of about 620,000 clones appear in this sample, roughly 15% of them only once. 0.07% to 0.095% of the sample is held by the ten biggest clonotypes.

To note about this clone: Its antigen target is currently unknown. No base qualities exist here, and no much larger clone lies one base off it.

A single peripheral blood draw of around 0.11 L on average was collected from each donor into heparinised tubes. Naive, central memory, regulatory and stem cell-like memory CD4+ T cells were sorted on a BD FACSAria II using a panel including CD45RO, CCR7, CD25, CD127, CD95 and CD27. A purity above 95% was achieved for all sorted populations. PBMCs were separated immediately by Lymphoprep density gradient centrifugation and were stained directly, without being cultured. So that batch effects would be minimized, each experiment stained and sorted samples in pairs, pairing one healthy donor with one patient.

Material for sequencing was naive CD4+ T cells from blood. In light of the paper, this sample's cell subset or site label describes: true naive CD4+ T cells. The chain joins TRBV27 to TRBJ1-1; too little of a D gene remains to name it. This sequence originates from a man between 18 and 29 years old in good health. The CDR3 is CASSPPRGLMNTEAFF. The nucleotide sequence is TGTGCCAGCAGTCCCCCTAGAGGTCTCATGAACACTGAAGCTTTCTTT.